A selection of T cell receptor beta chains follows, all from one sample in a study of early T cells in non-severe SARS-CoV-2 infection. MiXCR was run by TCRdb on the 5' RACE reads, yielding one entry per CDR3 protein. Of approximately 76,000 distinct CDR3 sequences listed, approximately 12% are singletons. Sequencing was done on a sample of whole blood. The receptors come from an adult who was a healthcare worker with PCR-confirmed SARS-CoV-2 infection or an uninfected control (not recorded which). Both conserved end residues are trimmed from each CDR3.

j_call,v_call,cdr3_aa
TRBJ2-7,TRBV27,ASSLAGENYEQY
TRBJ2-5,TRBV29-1,SGHRDLRETQY
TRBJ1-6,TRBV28,ASSPTRTGGNSPLH
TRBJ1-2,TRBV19,ASSRDTYYGYT
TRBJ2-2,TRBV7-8,ASSSQGMAGELF
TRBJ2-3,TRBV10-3,AISEGGYTSTDTQY
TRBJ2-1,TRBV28,ASRHAGANNEQF
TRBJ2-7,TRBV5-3,ARSLASGVSYEQY
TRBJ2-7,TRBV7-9,ASSLQRYEQY
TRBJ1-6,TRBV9,ASSVAGNNSPLH
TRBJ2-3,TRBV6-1,ASSELAGGPDTQY
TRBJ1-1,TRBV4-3,ASSQGRLMNTEAF
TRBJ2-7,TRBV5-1,ASSMTGTYEQY
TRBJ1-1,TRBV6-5,ASSPSTGHTEAF
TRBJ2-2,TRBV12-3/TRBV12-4,ASSPRGEAGELF
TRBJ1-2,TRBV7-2,ASSFRRQIYGYT
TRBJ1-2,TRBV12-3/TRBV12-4,ASTYGQGNYGYT
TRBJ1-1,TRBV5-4,ASSLEAGGNTEAF
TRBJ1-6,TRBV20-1,SARNSGSYGSPLH
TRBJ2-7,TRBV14,ASQKGIAYEQY
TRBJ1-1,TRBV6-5,ASSSPGGNTEAF
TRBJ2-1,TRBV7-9,ASSPTGSYNEQF
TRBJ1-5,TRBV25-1,ASSATGSNQPQH
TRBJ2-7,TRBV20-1,SARTGLEQY
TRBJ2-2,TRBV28,ASSFRSRNTGELF
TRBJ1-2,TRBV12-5,ASGLVRYGYT
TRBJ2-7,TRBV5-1,ASSLVAGGPYEQY
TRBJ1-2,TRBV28,ASTPTVGSGYT
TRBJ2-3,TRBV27,ASSSGPADTQY
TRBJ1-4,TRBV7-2,ASSTDRVTNEKLF
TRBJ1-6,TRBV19,ASSGQGQAPPLH